What follows is one TCR beta chain and its context. Its antigen has not been determined. The record has no base qualities; no much larger clone is one base away. CD8 naive samples consisted of CD45RO-negative cells that were positively selected for CCR7, yielding a CD45RA+CCR7+ population without TemRA cells. The donors were healthy, HIV-negative adults who had no recently reported acute infections or vaccinations. All donors were Caucasian adults living in Nashville, Tennessee, USA. Blood was obtained by leukapheresis, after which PBMCs were separated by Ficoll-Histopaque density gradient centrifugation and cryopreserved in liquid nitrogen vapor phase. Purity and quantity of every magnetically sorted T cell population were checked by analytical flow cytometry. Each sorted fraction had its genomic DNA isolated and then quantified by UV absorbance on a Nanodrop 2000c. The record originates from a study of shared clonotypes between healthy human individuals (dated by TCRdb to 2020 to 2021). Context from the whole study: A couple of women and a few men aged 18 to 49 years were included in the cohort. Per donor, three plates each were used for CD4 naive and CD4 memory, two for CD8 naive, and one for CD8 memory. To estimate repertoire size and how much clonotype sharing occurs between individuals, the study deeply sequenced the blood TCR repertoires of about five healthy adults. Different laboratories and diverse techniques were used to prepare libraries and sequence TCR repertoires, to increase sequencing depth and limit assay-specific biases. Between about 0.8 and 9 billion PBMCs per donor were obtained by leukapheresis. Broad study findings and their caveats: Higher generation probabilities were observed for clonotypes shared by all four sorted-subset donors than for non-shared clonotypes. Estimated clonotype richness was generally larger for naive than for memory subsets. Because the study included a small number of donors, the genetic and exposure-history diversity represented was limited. Approximately 5% of naive CD4, around 3.6% of naive CD8, about 2.1% of memory CD4, and 0.4% of memory CD8 clonotypes were shared across a few donors. Only blood was sampled, and tissue TCR repertoires likely differ from those in blood. Incomplete sequencing was indicated by rarefaction of sorted-subset datasets, despite the large sequencing depth. Pairwise subsampling indicated that sequencing depth was expected to affect the degree of clonotype sharing among donors.

TCR CDR3 regions were amplified from genomic DNA by multiplex PCR using the deep immunoSEQ assay. Extracted genomic DNA from each cell subset was spread evenly across all wells of several immunoSEQ 96-well plates, with each plate serving as a replicate. For sorted subsets, around 200 ng genomic DNA, equal to 30,000 or so T cell genomes, was loaded into each replicate PCR. Purified libraries were measured with a Qubit 3.0 fluorometer, size-checked on a Bioanalyzer 2100, and measured again with the KAPA Library Quantification kit. Each immunoSEQ 96-well plate was sequenced on its own single-read 150-cycle Illumina NextSeq 550 flow cell. Under the source paper's analysis protocol: Because the immunoSEQ output held only junctional sequences and lacked quality scores, the filtering could not match the filtering applied to full-length reads. To assign V/J genes and CDR3, sequences were annotated against IMGT germline references using PyIR, a Python wrapper for IgBLAST v1.9. Reads were filtered out if the reads had weak V/J assignments (E-value above 1e-6), no CDR3, stop codons, out-of-frame junctions, or ambiguous translated residues. A V3J clonotype was defined by an identical inferred V gene, J gene, and CDR3 amino acid sequence. The percentage overlap between two repertoires was calculated by dividing the number of shared unique clonotypes by the size of the smaller repertoire. Richness of each repertoire was evaluated using RTK rarefaction, the Chao1 estimator, and Recon v2.1 estimates of unobserved clonotypes. Generation probabilities were computed with OLGA for all TCRbeta clonotypes obtained by the gDNA method from a handful of donors. The source is immuneACCESS, and TCRdb retained only in-frame sequences with V and J called. Part of the clones is not carried over; for the studies checked, unresolved V genes explain less than half of this, and the remainder is unexplained. V and J calls and clone size follow that table, whereas D and trimming were derived from the DNA. In all, the sample holds roughly 550,000 clones, and less than 97% of those were seen once. Of the sample, over 0.09% is held by the ten largest clones.

The origin of this receptor is a woman under 40 in good health. The specimen was naive CD8+ T cells sorted from blood. What the cell subset or site label conveys for this sample: CD45RA+CCR7+.

The CDR3 is CASSLDPGKTYGYTF. Here is the DNA: TGTGCCAGCAGCCTTGACCCTGGAAAGACCTATGGCTACACCTTC. The chain is encoded by TRBV14 joined to TRBJ1-2, with no reliable assignment of the D segment. CDR1 SGHDN and CDR2 FVKESK were looked up in the germline V gene. The CDR3 has 15 amino acids, counting the end cysteine and phenylalanine. Only CDR3 DNA remains: 45 bases, in frame from the first base. The V end loses 4 bases and the J end loses 4 bases, and a stretch of 16 bases separates them.